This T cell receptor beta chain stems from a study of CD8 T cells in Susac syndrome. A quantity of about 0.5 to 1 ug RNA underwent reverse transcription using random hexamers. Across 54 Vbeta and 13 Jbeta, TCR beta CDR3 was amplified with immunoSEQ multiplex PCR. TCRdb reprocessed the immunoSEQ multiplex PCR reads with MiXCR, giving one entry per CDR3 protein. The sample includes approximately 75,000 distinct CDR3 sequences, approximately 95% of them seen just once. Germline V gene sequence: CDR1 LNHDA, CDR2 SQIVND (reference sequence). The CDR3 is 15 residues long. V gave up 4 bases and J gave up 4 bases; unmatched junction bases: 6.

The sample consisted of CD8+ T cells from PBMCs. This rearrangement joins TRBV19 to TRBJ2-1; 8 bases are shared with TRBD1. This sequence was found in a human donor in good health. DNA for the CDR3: TGTGCCAGTAGTAGTACCGGGACAGGTTACAATGAGCAGTTCTTC. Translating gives CASSSTGTGYNEQFF.